This record concerns one T cell receptor (beta chain) sequence. No cognate antigen has been identified for it. Per-nucleotide qualities are absent, and no much larger clonotype sits a single base away. The data derive from a study of blood T cell repertoires in COVID-19 (TCRdb year 2020). Turning to the overall study: Collaborator samples came from the United States, Italy and Spain and covered acute and convalescent phases of COVID-19. The prospective study material was composed of cDNA or gDNA derived from T cells, B-cell-depleted T cells, or PBMCs. The sample metadata nearly always contained a de-identified subject ID, COVID-19 status, age in years and sex. The samples were drawn from the first 160 participants of the ongoing ImmuneRACE study and from 1,254 subjects provided by 6 global collaborators. The dataset comprised deeply sampled blood TCRbeta repertoires from subjects exposed to, actively infected with, or recovered from COVID-19. Where HLA class I and class II types were available, the types were taken from metadata supplied by the sample provider, not from assay-based typing. A freely available public database, intended as a resource for researchers studying the immune response to SARS-CoV-2, is where the repertoires were released. Here is what the overall study found, with its caveats: How much clinical and demographic metadata was included differed by source and by participant, and the metadata was provided uncurated.

Including the terminal cysteine and phenylalanine, the CDR3 comprises 13 residues. CDR3 DNA is the only sequence kept; it has 39 bases, read in frame from the first base. Each collaborating institution followed its own protocols to collect whole blood in K2EDTA tubes. For TCRbeta analysis, collaborators shipped samples as frozen whole blood, isolated PBMCs, or DNA extracted from either of those sample types. The immunoSEQ Assay, a bias-controlled multiplex PCR, was used to amplify TCRbeta CDR3 regions from genomic DNA. The published analysis was carried out like this. Within the assay, amplification of reference gene primers was used to estimate how many nucleated cells each sample contained. To quantify the absolute abundance of each unique TCRbeta CDR3 rearrangement, sequence reads were collapsed and filtered. Productive Simpson clonality was computed per sample as the square root of Simpson's diversity index over productive rearrangements. TCRdb re-hosts the immuneACCESS table, in-frame sequences only. Its copies lack some clones; in the studies checked, an unresolved V gene accounts for under half of them, and the cause for the rest is not known. That table supplies the V and J calls and clone size; D and trimming were determined from the DNA. This sample comprises more than 150,000 clones, more than 65% of them detected only once. The ten largest account for 14% of the sample.

This TCR was recovered from a woman over 75 with acute or convalescent COVID-19. The sequencing sample was made of peripheral blood. The chain joins TRBV21-1 to TRBJ1-1; the D call TRBD1 from the table was never checked on the DNA. TRBV21-1 is a listed pseudogene. The CDR3 in this case is CASSKDRNTEAFF. The DNA is TGTGCCAGCAGCAAAGACAGGAACACTGAAGCTTTCTTT.